A selection of T cell receptor beta chains follows, all from one sample in a study of shared clonotypes between healthy human individuals. The assay was immunoSEQ multiplex PCR, and TCRdb's table has in-frame clones only and misses some. The sample lists around 2,100,000 clones, roughly 95% seen once, with 0.95% to 1.5% in the top ten. Sequenced: naive CD8+ T cells sorted from blood. These TCRs come from a young man in good health. Both conserved end residues are part of each CDR3. The D gene is left open where the match is weak. For some rows the clone size is stated as once, few or many, or as a class when expanded; others skip it.

TRBD1 | - | TRBJ2-7 | TRBV6-5 | TGTGCCAGCAGTTATGCCTTAGGGACAGACTACGAGCAGTACTTC | CASSYALGTDYEQYF
TRBD1 | - | TRBJ1-1 | TRBV5-1 | TGCGCCAGCAGCTTAAGGCCAGGGGGACAGAACACTGAAGCTTTCTTT | CASSLRPGGQNTEAFF
- | - | TRBJ2-1 | TRBV18 | TGTGCCAGCTCACCACCGAAATCGGAGGTATCCTACAATGAGCAGTTCTTC | CASSPPKSEVSYNEQFF
- | once | TRBJ1-1 | TRBV6-6 | TGTGCCAGCGTCCATGCAGGGAACACTGAAGCTTTCTTT | CASVHAGNTEAFF
TRBD1 | - | TRBJ2-7 | TRBV19 | TGTGCCAGTAGTATTCCGGGACAGGGGTCTACTCATTGGTCCTACGAGCAGTACTTC | CASSIPGQGSTHWSYEQYF
TRBD2 | - | TRBJ2-3 | TRBV11-2 | TGTGCCAGCAGCGAATGGGGGCGGGAGGGCACAGATACGCAGTATTTT | CASSEWGREGTDTQYF
- | - | TRBJ1-1 | TRBV7-6 | TGTGCCAGCAGCTTAGGACGGGACATGAACACTGAAGCTTTCTTT | CASSLGRDMNTEAFF
- | - | TRBJ2-7 | TRBV6-1 | TGTGCCAGCAGTGGACTAGTACCCTACGAGCAGTACTTC | CASSGLVPYEQYF
TRBD2 | - | TRBJ2-7 | TRBV7-2 | TGTGCCAGCAGCACCCGGACTAGCGGGAGGAACTACGAGCAGTACTTC | CASSTRTSGRNYEQYF
- | - | TRBJ2-3 | TRBV7-9 | TGTGCCAGCAGCACCGAGACTATCGACTCGTATACGCAGTATTTT | CASSTETIDSYTQYF
- | few | TRBJ2-7 | TRBV4-1 | TGCGCCAGCAGCCAAAGGACAGCCTACGAGCAGTACTTC | CASSQRTAYEQYF
- | - | TRBJ2-7 | TRBV2 | TGTGCCAGCAGTGAAGCGGGGGACACCTACGAGCAGTACTTC | CASSEAGDTYEQYF
- | - | TRBJ2-7 | TRBV28 | TGTGCCAGCAGTTTAATGGGATTCTCCTACGAGCAGTACTTC | CASSLMGFSYEQYF
- | - | TRBJ1-6 | TRBV6-5 | TGTGCCAGCCGGGTCTCGAATTCACCCCTCCACTTT | CASRVSNSPLHF
TRBD1 | - | TRBJ1-6 | TRBV4-1 | TGCGCCAGCAGCCAAACCTCAGGGGGCTCCTATAATTCACCCCTCCACTTT | CASSQTSGGSYNSPLHF
- | - | TRBJ2-3 | TRBV2 | TGTGCCAGCAGTGATTCGGCGGGGGCACTGGGGGATACGCAGTATTTT | CASSDSAGALGDTQYF
- | - | TRBJ2-5 | TRBV13 | TGTGCCAGCAGCTCCGTGGACGGAGGACAAGAGACCCAGTACTTC | CASSSVDGGQETQYF
- | - | TRBJ1-6 | TRBV13 | TGTGCCAGCAGCGACACGGGCGCCAAGTATAATTCACCCCTCCACTTT | CASSDTGAKYNSPLHF
- | - | TRBJ2-2 | TRBV27 | TGTGCCAGCAGTTTAGGGGCGGGGACCGGGGAGCTGTTTTTT | CASSLGAGTGELFF
TRBD1 | - | TRBJ2-7 | TRBV27 | TGTGCCAGCAGCGAATCGGGACAGGGCTACGAGCAGTACTTC | CASSESGQGYEQYF
- | - | TRBJ2-1 | TRBV7-6 | TGTGCCAGCAGCTTATCTAGCTACGAGCAGTTCTTC | CASSLSSYEQFF
TRBD1 | - | TRBJ1-1 | TRBV27 | TGTGCCAGCAGTTCGTGGACAGGGCGAACTGAAGCTTTCTTT | CASSSWTGRTEAFF
TRBD1 | - | TRBJ2-1 | TRBV19 | TGTGCCAGTAGTAACAGGGGGCTTATCTACAATGAGCAGTTCTTC | CASSNRGLIYNEQFF
TRBD2 | once | TRBJ2-3 | TRBV10-3 | TGTGCCATCAGTGAGCCCACTAGCGGGGGGTCAGATACGCAGTATTTT | CAISEPTSGGSDTQYF
- | once | TRBJ1-1 | TRBV5-1 | TGCGCCAGCAGCTCCAACAGGGAGATGAACACTGAAGCTTTCTTT | CASSSNREMNTEAFF
- | - | TRBJ2-7 | TRBV18 | TGTGCCAGCTCAGCTGGCTTCCACGAGCAGTACTTC | CASSAGFHEQYF
TRBD1 | once | TRBJ1-3 | TRBV4-1 | TGCGCCAGCAGCCAGACAGGGGTCGGAAACACCATATATTTT | CASSQTGVGNTIYF
- | - | TRBJ2-3 | TRBV19 | TGTGCCAGTAGTACCCTCGGACGTTCTAGCACAGATACGCAGTATTTT | CASSTLGRSSTDTQYF
- | once | TRBJ2-7 | TRBV4-1 | TGCGCCAGCAGCCAAGCTATGACCCCCTACGAGCAGTACTTC | CASSQAMTPYEQYF
- | - | TRBJ1-5 | TRBV4-1 | TGCGCCAGCAGCCAAGACGAGGGTCAGCCCCAGCATTTT | CASSQDEGQPQHF
TRBD1 | - | TRBJ2-7 | TRBV7-9 | TGTGCCAGCAGCTCCGGGACAGGGAAGGCTGTGCAGTACTTC | CASSSGTGKAVQYF
TRBD1 | - | TRBJ1-3 | TRBV28 | TGTGCCAGCAGTGCTCGGGACAGTCTCCCATCTGGAAACACCATATATTTT | CASSARDSLPSGNTIYF
- | once | TRBJ2-7 | TRBV2 | TGTGCCAGCAGTGATGAGAACTCCTCCTACGAGCAGTACTTC | CASSDENSSYEQYF
- | - | TRBJ2-7 | TRBV11-2 | TGTGCCAGCAGCTTCCCCTTGGCCGAGCAGTACTTC | CASSFPLAEQYF
- | - | TRBJ1-2 | TRBV2 | TGTGCCAGCAGTGAAGCCAGGGGCTATGGCTACACCTTC | CASSEARGYGYTF
TRBD1 | - | TRBJ2-4 | TRBV6-1 | TGTGCCAGTTGGGACAGGGGATGGAGGAACATTCAGTACTTC | CASWDRGWRNIQYF
TRBD2 | - | TRBJ2-1 | TRBV15 | TGTGCCACCATGGGGACTAGCGGCTACAATGAGCAGTTCTTC | CATMGTSGYNEQFF
- | - | TRBJ2-7 | TRBV4-3 | TGCGCCAGCAGCCCAGAACAGGGAATCGGCTACGAGCAGTACTTC | CASSPEQGIGYEQYF
- | - | TRBJ2-7 | TRBV27 | TGTGCCAGCAGTTCAAGGACAGTGTCCTTCTACGAGCAGTACTTC | CASSSRTVSFYEQYF
TRBD1 | - | TRBJ2-3 | TRBV9 | TGTGCCAGCAGCCCGGACAGGAGCACAGATACGCAGTATTTT | CASSPDRSTDTQYF
TRBD1 | once | TRBJ1-4 | TRBV2 | TGTGCCAGCAGTGAATCCGACAGGGTAGATCCGGAAAAACTGTTTTTT | CASSESDRVDPEKLFF
- | - | TRBJ2-1 | TRBV7-2 | TGTGCCAGCAGCTTAGCTTCCGATGAGCAGTTCTTC | CASSLASDEQFF
TRBD1 | - | TRBJ2-5 | TRBV7-9 | TGTGCCAGCAGCTTAGTGGACAGGCCAGAGACCCAGTACTTC | CASSLVDRPETQYF
- | - | TRBJ2-3 | TRBV9 | TGTGCCAGCAGCCCAGAGGGACTTAGCACAGATACGCAGTATTTT | CASSPEGLSTDTQYF
TRBD2 | - | TRBJ2-7 | TRBV7-9 | TGTGCCAGCAGCGGACCCACTAGCGGGAACAACGAGCAGTACTTC | CASSGPTSGNNEQYF
TRBD2 | - | TRBJ2-1 | TRBV27 | TGTGCCAGCAGTTTATGGCCTAGCGGGCCTTACAATGAGCAGTTCTTC | CASSLWPSGPYNEQFF
- | - | TRBJ2-2 | TRBV4-2 | TGTGCCAGCAGCCAAGAGGAGGGAGTAGCGGCCGGGGAGCTGTTTTTT | CASSQEEGVAAGELFF
- | - | TRBJ1-1 | TRBV30 | TGTGCCTGGAGCTTCGGGTTCCTGGGAGAAAACACTGAAGCTTTCTTT | CAWSFGFLGENTEAFF
- | - | TRBJ2-3 | TRBV6-5 | TGTGCCAGCAGTTACCCGGGCGAGGCCGCAGATACGCAGTATTTT | CASSYPGEAADTQYF
- | - | TRBJ2-7 | TRBV28 | TGTGCCAGCAGTATCGTCCCAGGGGAGTACGAGCAGTACTTC | CASSIVPGEYEQYF
- | - | TRBJ2-7 | TRBV19 | TGTGCCAGCTCCCACGACGGCTACGAGCAGTACTTC | CASSHDGYEQYF
TRBD1 | - | TRBJ2-7 | TRBV27 | TGTGCCAGCAAAAAACAGGGGATCGACGAGCAGTACTTC | CASKKQGIDEQYF